These T cell receptor beta chains were read from a single sample in a study of T-cell reconstitution after alpha-beta-depleted transplantation in children. TCRdb re-analysed the PCR reads in MiXCR, keeping a single row per CDR3 protein. This sample yields approximately 430,000 distinct CDR3 sequences, of which 15% to 20% are seen a single time; over 25% belongs to the top ten. Sequences were derived from PBMCs, mostly from graft donor cells, sampled 360 days after TCRalphabeta/CD19-depleted stem cell transplant. The source of these receptors is a boy younger than two who had a stem cell transplant for Wiskott-Aldrich syndrome, so the T cells may come from the graft donor. Each CDR3 is given with its conserved first and last residue. A D gene is named only where the DNA matches it firmly. Part of the rows lack a size; the others show once, few, many or a class for expanded clones.

clone size	J gene	V gene	D gene	CDR3 DNA	CDR3 protein
.	TRBJ2-3	TRBV11-2	.	TGTGCCAGCAGCAAGCGGTTCACAGATACGCAGTATTTT	CASSKRFTDTQYF
.	TRBJ2-5	TRBV5-1	TRBD2	TGCGCCAGCAGCTTAAGCGGGGGCCGTCAAGAGACCCAGTACTTC	CASSLSGGRQETQYF
many	TRBJ2-7	TRBV10-3	.	TGTGCCATCAGTGTATCGGGGATTGCCTACGAGCAGTACTTC	CAISVSGIAYEQYF
.	TRBJ2-5	TRBV7-9	.	TGTGCCAGCAGCTTATATGGGGGTGAAGAGACCCAGTACTTC	CASSLYGGEETQYF
few	TRBJ2-5	TRBV9	TRBD2	TGTGCCAGCAGCGTAGGACTAGCGGGCACAATACAAGAGACCCAGTACTTC	CASSVGLAGTIQETQYF
few	TRBJ2-1	TRBV11-2	TRBD2	TGTGCCAGCAGCTTAGGTGTTCGGGGACTAGCCGTTTACAATGAGCAGTTCTTC	CASSLGVRGLAVYNEQFF
.	TRBJ2-5	TRBV11-3	TRBD1	TGTGCCAGCAGCTTAGTCGGACAGGGGGTGCGGGAGACCCAGTACTTC	CASSLVGQGVRETQYF
.	TRBJ2-1	TRBV6-2/TRBV6-3	TRBD2	TGTGCCAGCAGTTTTTCTCCGGGACTAGCGGGGTACAATGAGCAGTTCTTC	CASSFSPGLAGYNEQFF
.	TRBJ2-3	TRBV6-2/TRBV6-3	.	TGTGCCAGCAGTTACTCAATGGGCCCGAAGAATACGCAGTATTTT	CASSYSMGPKNTQYF
.	TRBJ1-2	TRBV7-8	.	TGTGCCAGCAGCTTTGCCGGAGCTAGCTATGGCTACACCTTC	CASSFAGASYGYTF
.	TRBJ2-5	TRBV4-1	TRBD2	TGCGCCAGCAGCCAAGATCGAACTAGCGGGGGATACCAAGAGACCCAGTACTTC	CASSQDRTSGGYQETQYF
few	TRBJ2-2	TRBV29-1	TRBD2	TGCAGCGTCCCCAGCGGGAGGAACACCGGGGAGCTGTTTTTT	CSVPSGRNTGELFF
.	TRBJ2-4	TRBV3-1	TRBD1	TGTGCCAGCAGCCAAGATACGAGACAGGGACGGAACATTCAGTACTTC	CASSQDTRQGRNIQYF
.	TRBJ2-1	TRBV6-4	TRBD2	TGTGCCAGCGGGAGGACTAGCGGGATACCTTACAATGAGCAGTTCTTC	CASGRTSGIPYNEQFF
.	TRBJ2-5	TRBV24-1	TRBD2	TGTGCCACCAGTGATTTGCGCCTTCGACTAGCGGGAGGGCAAGAGACCCAGTACTTC	CATSDLRLRLAGGQETQYF
.	TRBJ2-7	TRBV7-9	.	TGTGCCAGCAGCTTATGGCAGGACGAGCAGTACTTC	CASSLWQDEQYF
.	TRBJ2-7	TRBV28	TRBD2	TGTGCCAGCAGTACCTGGACTAGCGGGGCCCCCTACGAGCAGTACTTC	CASSTWTSGAPYEQYF
few	TRBJ2-1	TRBV6-2/TRBV6-3	TRBD2	TGTGCCAGCAGCCCCCTGCCGGGAGGGCTCGGGGATGAGCAGTTCTTC	CASSPLPGGLGDEQFF
few	TRBJ2-6	TRBV4-1	TRBD1	TGCGCCAGCAGCCAGAGTTTTTTGCGGGACAGGGCAAGCTCTGGGGCCAACGTCCTGACTTTC	CASSQSFLRDRASSGANVLTF
.	TRBJ2-5	TRBV19	TRBD2	TGTGCCAGTAGTATGGAACTAGCGGCTCGGGAGACCCAGTACTTC	CASSMELAARETQYF
few	TRBJ2-1	TRBV2	TRBD1	TGTGCCAGCACCCTCGGACAGGCCAATAATGAGCAGTTCTTC	CASTLGQANNEQFF
few	TRBJ1-2	TRBV7-2	.	TGTGCCAGCAGCCAGGGCGCCCTGTACTATGGCTACACCTTC	CASSQGALYYGYTF
.	TRBJ2-1	TRBV12-3/TRBV12-4	TRBD2	TGTGCCAGCAGTTTTGGCGGGGGAAACAATGAGCAGTTCTTC	CASSFGGGNNEQFF
many	TRBJ1-4	TRBV20-1	.	TGCAGTGCTAGAGATCCGAGAAATTCTGGGGCAACTAATGAAAAACTGTTTTTT	CSARDPRNSGATNEKLFF
few	TRBJ2-5	TRBV4-3	TRBD2	TGCGCCAGCAGCCAAGACCAGCGGGAGTGGGAGACCCAGTACTTC	CASSQDQREWETQYF
.	TRBJ2-2	TRBV5-1	.	TGCGCCAGCGGGGGGCAGGACACCGGGGAGCTGTTTTTT	CASGGQDTGELFF
few	TRBJ2-2	TRBV24-1	.	TGTGCCACCAGCCCGTGGGGCAGAAACTCGAACACCGGGGAGCTGTTTTTT	CATSPWGRNSNTGELFF
.	TRBJ1-2	TRBV29-1	.	TGCAGCGTTGTTGACAGTAACTATGGCTACACCTTC	CSVVDSNYGYTF
many	TRBJ1-6	TRBV12-3/TRBV12-4	.	TGTGCCAGCAGTTTATCGGCCTATAATTCACCCCTCCACTTT	CASSLSAYNSPLHF
few	TRBJ2-1	TRBV6-5	.	TGTGCCAGCAGTTGGAGCTCCTACAATGAGCAGTTCTTC	CASSWSSYNEQFF
few	TRBJ2-1	TRBV7-2	TRBD2	TGTGCCAGCAGCCCATTCGGGACTAGCAATGAGCAGTTCTTC	CASSPFGTSNEQFF
few	TRBJ2-7	TRBV7-8	.	TGTGCCAGCAGCCGAGGACAGTACCTTTACGAGCAGTACTTC	CASSRGQYLYEQYF
few	TRBJ2-1	TRBV6-1	TRBD2	TGTGCCAGCAGTAAACTAGCGGAGATAAATGAGCAGTTCTTC	CASSKLAEINEQFF
.	TRBJ2-7	TRBV7-8	.	TGTGCCAGCAGCCCCGCTCCGGGTTCGTTTATTGGCTACGAGCAGTACTTC	CASSPAPGSFIGYEQYF
.	TRBJ2-3	TRBV7-9	.	TGTGCCAGCAGCCCATACCGGGAGACAGATACGCAGTATTTT	CASSPYRETDTQYF
.	TRBJ1-1	TRBV29-1	.	TGCAGCGTAAAGGGCAGGGCGCGCACTGAAGCTTTCTTT	CSVKGRARTEAFF
few	TRBJ1-1	TRBV27	.	TGTGCCAGCGGATCACAGGGTTGGAACACTGAAGCTTTCTTT	CASGSQGWNTEAFF
few	TRBJ1-3	TRBV11-1	TRBD1	TGTGCCAGCAGCTTAGTGAAGGACAGGGCCTCCTCTGGAAACACCATATATTTT	CASSLVKDRASSGNTIYF
few	TRBJ1-5	TRBV20-1	.	TGCAGTGCTAGAGGAGGATACGATCAGCCCCAGCATTTT	CSARGGYDQPQHF
few	TRBJ2-5	TRBV5-1	TRBD1	TGCGCCAGCAGCTTGGTAACAGGGGGAGAGACCCAGTACTTC	CASSLVTGGETQYF
.	TRBJ2-7	TRBV24-1	TRBD1	TGTGCCACCAGTCCCGGGACAGGCTCCTACGAGCAGTACTTC	CATSPGTGSYEQYF